This TCR beta chain was found in a study of blood T cells in healthy people across ages. About this clonotype: Antigen unknown.

V dropped 0 bases and J dropped 4 bases, with 6 bases sitting between them. The CDR3 loop spans 14 amino acids. Per the germline V gene, CDR1 is LGHDT and CDR2 is YNNKEL (reference sequence). Sample-barcoded 5' priming and a J-beta primer mix drove a second PCR of 7 to 11 cycles. TCRdb re-called the 5' RACE reads with MiXCR, one entry per CDR3 protein. The sample consists of approximately 850,000 distinct CDR3 sequences, 55% to 75% of them appearing once. Points from the study as a whole: There was no known CMV status for donors, so expanded clonotype changes were possibly confounded.

Sequenced: blood. This sequence originates from a young man in good health. The chain links TRBV3-1 to TRBJ2-2; D is uncertain. The CDR3 loop is CASSQDASTGELFF. CDR3 DNA: TGTGCCAGCAGCCAAGATGCGTCCACCGGGGAGCTGTTTTTT.